This TCR beta chain was found in a study of beta chain features in type 1 diabetes. Study-level results: Moderate but significant shortening of TCRB CDR3s was recorded in all four CD4+ subsets from Type 1 diabetes patients.

Averaging about 120 mL, one heparinised blood draw was given by each donor. CDR3 size: 14 residues. Per the germline V gene, CDR1 is SGHRS and CDR2 is YFSETQ. With V trimmed by 3 bases and J by 4 bases, 2 bases remained unmatched. For this clone: The antigen is not known.

Every isolated RNA sample was fully reverse transcribed, so sequencing captured expressed TCRB transcripts. TCRdb's copy holds only in-frame clones and misses some; the assay was immunoSEQ multiplex PCR. Of roughly 150,000 clones listed, roughly 10% were seen once; the top ten hold roughly 1.9%. The source of this sequence is a man younger than 35 in good health. Sequencing input: central memory CD4+ T cells from blood. The V call is TRBV5-1, the J call TRBJ2-3, with 10 bases identical to TRBD1. The CDR3 DNA reads as TGCGCCAGCAGCTCAGGACAGGGGGCAGATACGCAGTATTTT. Encoded protein: CASSSGQGADTQYF.